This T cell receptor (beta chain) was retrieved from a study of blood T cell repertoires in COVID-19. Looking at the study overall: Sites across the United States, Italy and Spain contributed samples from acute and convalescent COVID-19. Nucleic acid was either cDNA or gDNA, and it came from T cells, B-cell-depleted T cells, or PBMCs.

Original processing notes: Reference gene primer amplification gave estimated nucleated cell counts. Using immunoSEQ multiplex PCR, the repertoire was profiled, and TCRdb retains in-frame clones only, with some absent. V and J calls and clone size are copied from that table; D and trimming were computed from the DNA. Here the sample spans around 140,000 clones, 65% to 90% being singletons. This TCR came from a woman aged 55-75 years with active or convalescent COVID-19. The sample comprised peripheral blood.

The CDR3: CASSLGVLGGNTEAFF. DNA of the CDR3: TGTGCCAGCAGCTTAGGGGTGTTAGGGGGGAACACTGAAGCTTTCTTT. J is TRBJ1-1 and V is TRBV7-8; the D gene is possibly TRBD1 (6 bases). The V end lost 1 base, the J end lost 1 base, and 13 bases lay between the germline ends. Looked up from germline, CDR1 is SGHVS and CDR2 is FQNEAQ. CDR3 length: 16 residues.